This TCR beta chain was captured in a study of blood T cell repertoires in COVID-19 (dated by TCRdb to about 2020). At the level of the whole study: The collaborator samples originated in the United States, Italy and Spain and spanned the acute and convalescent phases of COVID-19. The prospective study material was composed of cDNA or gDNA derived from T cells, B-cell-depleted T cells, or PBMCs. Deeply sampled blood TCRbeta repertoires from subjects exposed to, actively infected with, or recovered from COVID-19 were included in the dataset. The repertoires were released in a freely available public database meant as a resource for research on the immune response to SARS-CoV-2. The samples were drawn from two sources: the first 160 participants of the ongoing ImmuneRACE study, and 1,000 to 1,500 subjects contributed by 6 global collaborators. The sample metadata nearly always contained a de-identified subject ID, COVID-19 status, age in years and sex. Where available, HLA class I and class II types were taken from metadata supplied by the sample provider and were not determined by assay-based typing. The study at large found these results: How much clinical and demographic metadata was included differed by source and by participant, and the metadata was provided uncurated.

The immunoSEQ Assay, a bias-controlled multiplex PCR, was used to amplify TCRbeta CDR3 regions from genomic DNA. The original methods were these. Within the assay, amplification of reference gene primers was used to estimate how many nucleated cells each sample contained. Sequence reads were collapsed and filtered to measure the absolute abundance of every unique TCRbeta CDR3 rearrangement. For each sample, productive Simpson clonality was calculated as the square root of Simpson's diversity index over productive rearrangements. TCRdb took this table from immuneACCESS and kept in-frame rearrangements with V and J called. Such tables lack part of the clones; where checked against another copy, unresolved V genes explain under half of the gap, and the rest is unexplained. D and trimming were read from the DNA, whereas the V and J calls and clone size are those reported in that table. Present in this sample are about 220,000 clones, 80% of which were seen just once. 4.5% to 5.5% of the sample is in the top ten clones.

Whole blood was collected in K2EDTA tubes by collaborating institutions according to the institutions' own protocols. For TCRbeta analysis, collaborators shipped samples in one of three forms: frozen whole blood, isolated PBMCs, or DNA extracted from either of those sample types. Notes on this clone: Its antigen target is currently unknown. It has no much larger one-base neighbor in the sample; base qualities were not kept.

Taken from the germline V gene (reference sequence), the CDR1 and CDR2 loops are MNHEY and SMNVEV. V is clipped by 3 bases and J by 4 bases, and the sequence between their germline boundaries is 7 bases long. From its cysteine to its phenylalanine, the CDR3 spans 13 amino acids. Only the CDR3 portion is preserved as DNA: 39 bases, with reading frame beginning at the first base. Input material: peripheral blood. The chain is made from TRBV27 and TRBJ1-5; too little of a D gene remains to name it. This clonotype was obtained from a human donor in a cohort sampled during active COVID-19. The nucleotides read TGTGCCAGCAGTTTCTATATTAATCAGCCCCAGCATTTT. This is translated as CASSFYINQPQHF.